The next 7 T cell receptor beta chains were all read from a single sample in a study of T-cell reconstitution after alpha-beta-depleted transplantation in children. Preparation of the TCRbeta library was carried out with unique molecular identifiers. TCRdb used MiXCR to reprocess the PCR reads, holding one entry per CDR3 protein. The sample lists hundreds of thousands of distinct CDR3 sequences; 10% to 15% were seen once. The source material was PBMCs, sampled before TCRalphabeta/CD19-depleted stem cell transplant. These receptor sequences come from a girl aged 2-10 years with congenital amegakaryocytic thrombocytopenia, due to receive a stem cell transplant.

This clonotype has a count of ten or more. The rearrangement links TRBV6-1 to TRBJ2-1; 8 positions agree with TRBD1. The germline V gene encodes CDR1 MNHNS and CDR2 SASEGT. The junction had 4 bases not matched to a gene; V was cut back by 5 bases and J by 4 bases. The CDR3 extends over 14 amino acids. The CDR3 DNA is TGTGCCAGCAGTCCAGGGGGCGGGTACAATGAGCAGTTCTTC. It encodes CASSPGGGYNEQFF.

This clonotype has a handful of counts. J is TRBJ2-2 and V is TRBV10-2; D tentatively reads TRBD1 or TRBD2 (5 bases each). The CDR3 spans 14 residues. The V and J ends lost 5 bases and 4 bases respectively, with 11 bases between them. Germline V CDR1 and CDR2: WSHSY, SAAADI. The chain's CDR3 is CASSQGRGTGELFF. CDR3 bases: TGCGCCAGCAGTCAGGGTCGGGGCACCGGGGAGCTGTTTTTT.

The sample holds many counts of this clonotype. This chain joins TRBV11-1 and TRBJ2-7, with 10 bases matching TRBD2. The germline gives CDR1 SGHAT, CDR2 FQDESV (reference sequence). The CDR3 is made up of 18 amino acids. Trimming removed 5 bases from V and 4 bases from J; junction bases left unmatched: 17. The CDR3 nucleotides are TGTGCCAGCAGCCCGAGGGGGACTAGCGCCTGGAGGGGTTACGAGCAGTACTTC. Residues: CASSPRGTSAWRGYEQYF.

V is TRBV5-1 and J is TRBJ2-1; 7 positions match TRBD1. CDR3 length equals 16 residues. Unmatched junction bases numbered 7, after V lost 4 bases and J lost 0 bases. CDR1 SGHRS and CDR2 YFSETQ come from the germline V gene. The CDR3 is CASSPRQGLSYNEQFF. In DNA form, the CDR3 reads TGCGCCAGCAGCCCGAGACAGGGTCTCTCCTACAATGAGCAGTTCTTC.

In its sample, this clonotype was seen a few times. CDR3 DNA: TGTGCCTGGAGTAGTACAGGGAACACTGAAGCTTTCTTT. Translated: CAWSSTGNTEAFF. This chain links TRBV30 with TRBJ1-1; possible D gene TRBD1, 5 bases. Germline V gene sequence: CDR1 GTSNPN, CDR2 SVGIG (reference sequence). Between the trimmed V and J ends, which lost 2 bases and 1 base, there was a span of 8 bases. This CDR3 region has 13 residues. The full variable domain, rest sourced from reference TRBV30 and TRBJ1-1, is SQTIHQWPATLVQPVGSPLSLECTVEGTSNPNLYWYRQAAGRGLQLLFYSVGIGQISSEVPQNLSASRPQDRQFILSSKKLLLSDSGFYLCAWSSTGNTEAFFGQGTRLTVV.

The rearrangement joins TRBV24-1 to TRBJ2-7, with 11 bases matching TRBD1. Looked up from germline, CDR1 is KGHDR and CDR2 is SFDVKD. V shed 4 bases, J shed 5 bases, and the junction held 6 bases outside the gene matches. CDR3 size: 15 residues. CDR3 loop: CATSERTGGLDEQYF. The CDR3 nucleotides are TGTGCCACCAGTGAGAGGACAGGGGGCCTCGACGAGCAGTACTTC.

This clonotype was seen at least ten times. V is TRBV5-1 and J is TRBJ2-5, with a tentative D call TRBD2 (5 bases). V was trimmed by 3 bases and J by 0 bases, leaving 6 bases between them. Germline-derived CDR1 and CDR2 are SGHRS and YFSETQ. The CDR3 is 13 amino acids. In DNA, the CDR3 is TGCGCCAGCAGCTCGACTAACCAAGAGACCCAGTACTTC. This translates into CASSSTNQETQYF.